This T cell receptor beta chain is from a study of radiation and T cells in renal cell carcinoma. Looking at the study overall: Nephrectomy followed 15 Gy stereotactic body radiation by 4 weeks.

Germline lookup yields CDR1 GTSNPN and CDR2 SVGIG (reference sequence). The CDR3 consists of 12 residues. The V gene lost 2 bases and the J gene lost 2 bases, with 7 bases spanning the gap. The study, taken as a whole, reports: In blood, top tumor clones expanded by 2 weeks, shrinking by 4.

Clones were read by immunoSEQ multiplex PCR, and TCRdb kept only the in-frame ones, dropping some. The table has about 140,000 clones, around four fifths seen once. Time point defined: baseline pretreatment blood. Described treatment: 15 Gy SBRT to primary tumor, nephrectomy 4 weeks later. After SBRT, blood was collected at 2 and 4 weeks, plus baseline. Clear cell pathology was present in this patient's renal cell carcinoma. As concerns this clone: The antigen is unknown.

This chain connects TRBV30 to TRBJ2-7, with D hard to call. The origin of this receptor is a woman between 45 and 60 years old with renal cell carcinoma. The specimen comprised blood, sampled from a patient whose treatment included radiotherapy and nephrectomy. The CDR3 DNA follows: TGTGCCTGGAGTAGGGTAACCTACGAGCAGTACTTC. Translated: CAWSRVTYEQYF. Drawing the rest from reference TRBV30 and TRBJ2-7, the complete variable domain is SQTIHQWPATLVQPVGSPLSLECTVEGTSNPNLYWYRQAAGRGLQLLFYSVGIGQISSEVPQNLSASRPQDRQFILSSKKLLLSDSGFYLCAWSRVTYEQYFGPGTRLTVT.